Following are 24 T cell receptor beta chains from one sample sequenced in a study of blood T cells in healthy people across ages. It was with a sample-barcoded 5' primer and a J-beta primer mix that a second PCR of about 6 to 12 cycles was run. TCRdb fed the 5' RACE reads into MiXCR, producing one record per CDR3 protein. This sample yields 1.5 million to 2 million distinct CDR3 sequences, of which around 50% are seen a single time; 2.1% belongs to the top ten. Sequences were obtained from blood. The receptor source for this set is a woman between 35 and 50 years old in good health.

The genes are TRBV29-1 and TRBJ1-1; D gene ambiguous. The CDR3 loop spans 13 amino acids. Trimming pared 7 bases from V and 4 bases from J, leaving 16 bases between. CDR1 is SQVTM and CDR2 is ANQGSEA in the germline V gene. The CDR3 sequence: CSADWAAGTEAFF. In DNA form, the CDR3 reads TGCAGCGCTGATTGGGCGGCAGGCACTGAAGCTTTCTTT.

The sample holds a few counts of this clonotype. The chain employs TRBV20-1 and TRBJ2-1, with D tentatively TRBD2 (6 bases). The germline V gene has CDR1 DFQATT and CDR2 SNEGSKA (reference sequence). The CDR3 covers 15 residues. V lost 0 bases, J lost 2 bases, and 11 bases lay in between. CDR3 in DNA: TGCAGTGCTAGAGAGGCTAGCGACACCTACAATGAGCAGTTCTTC. Its protein is CSAREASDTYNEQFF.

The table lists this clonotype with a few counts. This sequence joins TRBV4-2 and TRBJ1-5; 8 bases agree with TRBD1. Germline CDR1 reads LGHNA; CDR2 reads YNFKEQ. V was clipped by 0 bases and J by 2 bases; unmatched bases: 3. The CDR3 runs 16 residues. CDR3 loop: CASSQDQDRGNQPQHF. The CDR3 DNA follows: TGTGCCAGCAGCCAAGATCAGGACAGGGGCAATCAGCCCCAGCATTTT.

The chain uses TRBV6-1 and TRBJ1-1; D is uncertain. CDR3 length equals 14 residues. Germline CDR1 MNHNS, CDR2 SASEGT. V lost 3 bases, J lost 7 bases, and 15 bases lay in between. CDR3 DNA sequence: TGTGCCAGCAGTGATTGGTCGGGAGCGGTTGAAGCTTTCTTT. The encoded protein is CASSDWSGAVEAFF.

The CDR3 reads CASSERPGSTDTQYF. The CDR3, as DNA: TGTGCCAGCAGTGAACGACCGGGGAGCACAGATACGCAGTATTTT. The chain couples TRBV2 to TRBJ2-3, with TRBD2 as a possible D gene (5 bases). Per germline, CDR1 SNHLY and CDR2 FYNNEI. Trimming removed 2 bases from V and 0 bases from J, with 9 bases in between. The CDR3 is made up of 15 amino acids.

This clonotype was observed once. The chain recombines TRBV4-3 with TRBJ2-1; 13 bases agree with TRBD2. CDR3 length: 18 amino acids. CDR1 and CDR2 from the germline V gene are LGHNA and YSLEER. The ends lost 2 bases at V and 5 bases at J; junction bases unmatched: 9. The CDR3 nucleotides are TGCGCCAGCAGCCAACATCTACGGACTAGCGGGGGCAACAATGAGCAGTTCTTC. It is translated as CASSQHLRTSGGNNEQFF.

This sequence joins TRBV7-8 and TRBJ2-1; tentatively, D is TRBD2 (6 bases). This CDR3 comprises 15 residues. Germline loops: CDR1 SGHVS, CDR2 FQNEAQ. With 5 bases removed from V and 4 bases from J, the gap between germline ends came to 15 bases. The CDR3 protein is CASSPRWRGYNEQFF. The DNA for the CDR3 is TGTGCCAGCAGCCCCCGTTGGAGGGGATACAATGAGCAGTTCTTC.

The CDR3 protein is CSAKGDRGTQYF. CDR3 sequence (DNA): TGCAGTGCCAAGGGGGACCGCGGGACCCAGTACTTC. The rearrangement links TRBV20-1 to TRBJ2-5; the D gene is possibly TRBD1 (6 bases). CDR3 size: 12 residues. Germline V gene lookup returns CDR1 DFQATT and CDR2 SNEGSKA (reference sequence). The V end lost 6 bases, the J end lost 7 bases, and 15 bases lay between the germline ends.

The rearrangement uses TRBV7-2 and TRBJ2-1; a weak D match, TRBD1 (6 bases). The CDR3 consists of 11 residues. Germline CDR1 reads SGHTA; CDR2 reads FQGNSA. Trimming removed 5 bases at V and 15 bases at J, with 14 bases between. This CDR3 reads CASSLHRASFF. The CDR3 region has the DNA TGTGCCAGCAGCCTCCACAGGGCCTCGTTCTTC.

V is TRBV7-8 and J is TRBJ2-1, with a tentative D call TRBD1 (6 bases). This CDR3 comprises 15 residues. The germline V gene has CDR1 SGHVS and CDR2 FQNEAQ. V was trimmed by 3 bases and J by 0 bases, leaving 9 bases between them. The CDR3 region is CASSFLDSSYNEQFF. CDR3 DNA sequence: TGTGCCAGCAGCTTTCTGGACAGCTCCTACAATGAGCAGTTCTTC.

J is TRBJ2-1 and V is TRBV24-1; D is perhaps TRBD2 (5 bases). Trimming removed 3 bases at V and 1 base at J, with 18 bases between. CDR1 KGHDR and CDR2 SFDVKD come from the germline V gene. The CDR3 is 18 residues long. The CDR3 spells CATSDLRTPLVSYNEQFF. As DNA, the CDR3 is TGTGCCACCAGTGATCTCCGGACTCCGTTAGTTTCCTACAATGAGCAGTTCTTC.

The rearrangement joins TRBV10-1 to TRBJ1-2; D is unclear. Germline loops: CDR1 WNHNN, CDR2 SYGVQD (reference sequence). V lost 3 bases and J lost 8, with 13 bases in between. This CDR3 spans 13 amino acids. Here the CDR3 DNA reads TGCGCCAGCAGTGAATCGGGGATCCCAGGCTACACCTTC. Encoded protein: CASSESGIPGYTF.

This chain uses TRBV20-1 with TRBJ2-3; D not certain. The germline gives CDR1 DFQATT, CDR2 SNEGSKA (reference sequence). The CDR3 extends over 13 amino acids. V lost 0 bases, J lost 2 bases, and 6 bases lay in between. In DNA form, the CDR3 reads TGCAGTGCTAGAGAGGTTACCACAGATACGCAGTATTTT. Encoded protein: CSAREVTTDTQYF.

This clonotype occurred a few times. J is TRBJ2-1 and V is TRBV18; TRBD2 matches 7 bases. The trim removed 5 bases at V and 3 bases at J, leaving 7 bases unmatched. This CDR3 is 15 amino acids long. Germline V gives CDR1 KGHSH, CDR2 LQKENI. The CDR3 is CASSSGRGVYNEQFF. For the CDR3, the DNA is TGTGCCAGCTCATCGGGACGGGGGGTCTACAATGAGCAGTTCTTC. Looking up the rest from reference TRBV18 and TRBJ2-1 gives the full variable domain: NAGVMQNPRHLVRRRGQEARLRCSPMKGHSHVYWYRQLPEEGLKFMVYLQKENIIDESGMPKERFSAEFPKEGPSILRIQQVVRGDSAAYFCASSSGRGVYNEQFFGPGTRLTVL.

This clonotype occurred once. This chain connects TRBV20-1 to TRBJ1-5; TRBD1 is a possible D gene (6 bases). The CDR3 length is 16 residues. Trimming took 6 bases from V and 3 from J, leaving 21 bases between them. CDR1 and CDR2 from the germline V gene are DFQATT and SNEGSKA (reference sequence). The CDR3 sequence: CSAPLGQGRTNQPQHF. In DNA, the CDR3 is TGCAGTGCCCCTCTAGGGCAGGGGAGAACCAATCAGCCCCAGCATTTT.

The V gene is TRBV7-2, the J gene TRBJ2-5; possibly TRBD1 for D (5 bases). This CDR3 region has 15 residues. In germline, CDR1 is SGHTA, CDR2 FQGNSA. The V gene lost 1 base and the J gene lost 5 bases, with 14 bases spanning the gap. CDR3 amino acids: CASSLVRAPGETQYF. The CDR3 coding sequence is TGTGCCAGCAGCTTAGTCAGGGCCCCAGGGGAGACCCAGTACTTC.

This sequence joins TRBV6-2 or TRBV6-3 and TRBJ2-1; 10 bases fit TRBD1. V shed 2 bases and J 4 bases; nucleotides not matched to a gene: 2. Germline V gives CDR1 MNHEY, CDR2 SVGEGT. The CDR3 runs to 15 residues. Written as DNA, the CDR3 is TGTGCCAGCAGTTACCTGGGACAGGGGTACAATGAGCAGTTCTTC. Amino acid sequence: CASSYLGQGYNEQFF.

The table lists this clonotype with a few counts. Germline and junction disagree at one end, which may indicate a read error. This rearrangement joins TRBV7-7 to TRBJ2-7; TRBD2 might be the D (6 bases). This CDR3 is 15 amino acids long. Per germline, CDR1 SSHAT and CDR2 FNYEAQ (reference sequence). The CDR3: CASSLASGPFYEQYF. In DNA, the CDR3 is TGTGCTAGCAGCTTAGCCAGCGGGCCATTCTACGAGCAGTACTTC.

The V and J genes are TRBV10-3 and TRBJ1-5, with a weak D call TRBD1 (5 bases). The V gene's germline CDR1 is ENHRY and CDR2 SYGVKD. Deletions cut 0 bases from V and 2 bases from J, with 8 bases between. CDR3 length: 15 residues. CDR3 in DNA: TGTGCCATCAGTGAGTCGAGCAGGGGCAATCAGCCCCAGCATTTT. Translation: CAISESSRGNQPQHF.

The chain joins TRBV7-2 to TRBJ2-5, with D tentatively TRBD1 or TRBD2 (5 bases each). The CDR3 is made up of 15 amino acids. Germline values: CDR1 SGHTA, CDR2 FQGNSA. With 6 bases removed from V and 2 bases from J, the gap between germline ends came to 16 bases. The CDR3 sequence is CASRKPGLRQETQYF. The CDR3, as DNA: TGTGCCAGCAGGAAACCGGGGCTGCGTCAAGAGACCCAGTACTTC.

The CDR3 sequence is CASSLYRRRPFNQPQHF. CDR3 in DNA: TGTGCCAGCAGTTTATATCGGAGGCGCCCCTTTAATCAGCCCCAGCATTTT. V is TRBV12-3 or TRBV12-4 and J is TRBJ1-5; D uncertain. V was cut by 2 bases and J by 4 bases, with 18 bases left in between. There are 17 residues in the CDR3.

V gene TRBV20-1 combines with J gene TRBJ2-1, with 11 bases aligning to TRBD2. The V gene's germline CDR1 is DFQATT and CDR2 SNEGSKA (reference sequence). The CDR3 is 16 amino acids. Losses at the gene ends were 2 bases for V and 8 bases for J; bases not matched to a gene: 11. The CDR3 loop is CSARPYSGGGYDEQFF. In DNA form, the CDR3 reads TGCAGTGCTAGACCTTATAGCGGGGGGGGGTACGATGAGCAGTTCTTC.

A few counts support this clonotype. This chain connects TRBV24-1 to TRBJ2-1, with 8 positions matching TRBD2. The CDR3 sequence is 15 residues long. CDR1 is KGHDR, CDR2 SFDVKD, per germline. V trimming: 7 bases; J trimming: 9 bases; junction bases outside the gene matches: 13. CDR3 sequence reads: CATRGTGTSGVEQFF. The CDR3 nucleotides read TGTGCCACCAGGGGGACCGGGACTAGTGGTGTTGAGCAGTTCTTC.

CDR3 amino acids: CASSRGQGPEKLFF. The CDR3 DNA reads as TGTGCCAGCAGTCGAGGACAGGGCCCAGAAAAACTGTTTTTT. The V call is TRBV28, the J call TRBJ1-4; 8 nucleotides line up with TRBD1. The CDR3 is 14 residues long. In germline, CDR1 is MDHEN, CDR2 SYDVKM. Trimming cost V 5 bases and J 8 bases; bases outside gene matches: 7.